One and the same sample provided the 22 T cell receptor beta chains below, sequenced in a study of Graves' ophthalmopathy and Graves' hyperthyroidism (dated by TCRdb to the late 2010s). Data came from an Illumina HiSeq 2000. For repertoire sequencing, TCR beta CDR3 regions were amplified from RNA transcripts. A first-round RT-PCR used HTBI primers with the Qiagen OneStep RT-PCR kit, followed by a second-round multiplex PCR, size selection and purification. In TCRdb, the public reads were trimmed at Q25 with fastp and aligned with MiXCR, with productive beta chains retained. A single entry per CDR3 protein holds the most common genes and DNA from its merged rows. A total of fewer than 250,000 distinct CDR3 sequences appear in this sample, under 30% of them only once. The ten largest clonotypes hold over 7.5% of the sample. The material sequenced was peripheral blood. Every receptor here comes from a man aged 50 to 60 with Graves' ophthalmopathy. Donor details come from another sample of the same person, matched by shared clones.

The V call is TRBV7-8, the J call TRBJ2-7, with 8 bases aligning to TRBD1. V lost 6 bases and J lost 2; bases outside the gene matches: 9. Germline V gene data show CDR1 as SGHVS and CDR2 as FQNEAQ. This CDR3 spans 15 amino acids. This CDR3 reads CASSLRQGQPYEQYF. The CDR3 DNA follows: TGTGCCAGCAGTTTGAGACAGGGGCAACCCTACGAGCAGTACTTC.

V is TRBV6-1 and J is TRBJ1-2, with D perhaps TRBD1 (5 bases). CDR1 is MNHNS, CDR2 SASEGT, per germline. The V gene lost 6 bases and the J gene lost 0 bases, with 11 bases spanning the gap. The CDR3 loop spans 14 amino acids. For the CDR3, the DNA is TGTGCCAGCAGGGGGGACTACCCTAACTATGGCTACACCTTC. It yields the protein CASRGDYPNYGYTF.

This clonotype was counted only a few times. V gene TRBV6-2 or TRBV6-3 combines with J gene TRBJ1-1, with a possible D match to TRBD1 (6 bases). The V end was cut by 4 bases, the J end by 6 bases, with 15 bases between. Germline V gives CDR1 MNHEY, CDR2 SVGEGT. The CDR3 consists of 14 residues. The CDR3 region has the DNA TGTGCCAGCAGTTCCGGGGGCGAGTTAGCTGAAGCTTTCTTT. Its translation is CASSSGGELAEAFF.

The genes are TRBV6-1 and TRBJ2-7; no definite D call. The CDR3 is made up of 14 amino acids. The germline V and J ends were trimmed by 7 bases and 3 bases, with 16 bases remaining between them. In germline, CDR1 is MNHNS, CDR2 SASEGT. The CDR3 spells CASTASHPFYEQYF. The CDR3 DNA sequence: TGTGCCAGCACCGCAAGCCATCCTTTCTACGAGCAGTACTTC.

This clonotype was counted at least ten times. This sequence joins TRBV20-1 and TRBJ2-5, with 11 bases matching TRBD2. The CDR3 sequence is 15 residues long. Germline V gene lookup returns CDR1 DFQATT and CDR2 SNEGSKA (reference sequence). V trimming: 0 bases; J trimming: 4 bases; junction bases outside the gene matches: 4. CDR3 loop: CSARDSGRAGETQYF. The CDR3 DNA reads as TGCAGTGCTAGAGATAGCGGGAGGGCCGGAGAGACCCAGTACTTC.

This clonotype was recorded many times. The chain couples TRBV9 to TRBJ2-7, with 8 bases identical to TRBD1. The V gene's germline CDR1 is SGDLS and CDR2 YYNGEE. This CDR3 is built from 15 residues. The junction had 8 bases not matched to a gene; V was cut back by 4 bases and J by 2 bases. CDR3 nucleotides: TGTGCCAGCAGCAGCCGACAGGGGCCCGCCTACGAGCAGTACTTC. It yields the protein CASSSRQGPAYEQYF.

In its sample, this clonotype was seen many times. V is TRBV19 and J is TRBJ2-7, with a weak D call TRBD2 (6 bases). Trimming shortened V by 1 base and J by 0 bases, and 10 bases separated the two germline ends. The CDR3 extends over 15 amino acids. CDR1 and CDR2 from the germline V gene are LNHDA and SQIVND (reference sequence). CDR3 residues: CASSIGGGSSYEQYF. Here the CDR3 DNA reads TGTGCCAGTAGTATAGGGGGAGGTTCCTCCTACGAGCAGTACTTC.

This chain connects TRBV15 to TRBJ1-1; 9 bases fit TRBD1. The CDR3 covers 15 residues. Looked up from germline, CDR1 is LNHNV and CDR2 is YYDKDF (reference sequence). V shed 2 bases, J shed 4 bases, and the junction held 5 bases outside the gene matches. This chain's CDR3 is CATSRSGTGSTEAFF. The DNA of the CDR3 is TGTGCCACCAGCAGATCCGGGACAGGGAGCACTGAAGCTTTCTTT.

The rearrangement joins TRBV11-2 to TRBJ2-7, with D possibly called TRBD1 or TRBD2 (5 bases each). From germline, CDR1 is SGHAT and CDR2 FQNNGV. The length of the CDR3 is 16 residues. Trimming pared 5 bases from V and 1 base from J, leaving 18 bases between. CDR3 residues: CASSGTTRDRSYEQYF. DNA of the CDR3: TGTGCCAGCAGCGGAACCACTCGGGACCGTTCCTACGAGCAGTACTTC.

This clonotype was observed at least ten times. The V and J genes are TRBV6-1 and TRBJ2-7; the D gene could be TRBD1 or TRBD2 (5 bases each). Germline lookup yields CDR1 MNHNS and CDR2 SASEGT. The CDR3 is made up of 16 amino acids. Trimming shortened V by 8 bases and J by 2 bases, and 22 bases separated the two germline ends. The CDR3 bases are TGTGCCAGCGCGGTTGGGCAAAGGGGACCCCCCTACGAGCAGTACTTC. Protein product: CASAVGQRGPPYEQYF.

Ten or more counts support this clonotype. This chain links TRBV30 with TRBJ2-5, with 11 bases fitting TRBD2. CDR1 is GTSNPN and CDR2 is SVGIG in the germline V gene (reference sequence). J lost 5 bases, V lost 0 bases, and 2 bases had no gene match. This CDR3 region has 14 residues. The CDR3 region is CAWSVPSGRETQYF. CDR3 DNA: TGTGCCTGGAGTGTACCTAGCGGGAGGGAGACCCAGTACTTC.

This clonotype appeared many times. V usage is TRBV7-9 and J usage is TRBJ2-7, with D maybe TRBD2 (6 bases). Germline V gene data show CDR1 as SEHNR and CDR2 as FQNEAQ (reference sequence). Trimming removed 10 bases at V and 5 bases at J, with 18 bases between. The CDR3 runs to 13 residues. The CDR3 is CATMRDLENEQYF. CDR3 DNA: TGTGCCACAATGCGGGACCTAGAAAACGAGCAGTACTTC. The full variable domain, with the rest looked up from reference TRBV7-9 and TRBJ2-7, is DTGVSQNPRHKITKRGQNVTFRCDPISEHNRLYWYRQTLGQGPEFLTYFQNEAQLEKSRLLSDRFSAERPKGSFSTLEIQRTEQGDSAMYLCATMRDLENEQYFGPGTRLTVT.

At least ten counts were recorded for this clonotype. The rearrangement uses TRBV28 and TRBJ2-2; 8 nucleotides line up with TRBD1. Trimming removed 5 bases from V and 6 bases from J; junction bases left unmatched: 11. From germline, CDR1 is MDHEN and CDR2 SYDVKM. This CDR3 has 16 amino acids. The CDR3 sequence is CASSTGQDPIAGELFF. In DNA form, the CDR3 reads TGTGCCAGCAGTACGGGACAGGACCCGATCGCCGGGGAGCTGTTTTTT.

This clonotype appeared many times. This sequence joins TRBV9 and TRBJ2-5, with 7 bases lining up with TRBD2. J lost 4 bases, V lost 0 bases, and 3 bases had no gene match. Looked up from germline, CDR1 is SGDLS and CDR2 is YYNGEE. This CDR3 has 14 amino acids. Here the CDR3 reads CASSVGGGRETQYF. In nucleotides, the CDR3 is TGTGCCAGCAGCGTAGGGGGGGGTCGAGAGACCCAGTACTTC.

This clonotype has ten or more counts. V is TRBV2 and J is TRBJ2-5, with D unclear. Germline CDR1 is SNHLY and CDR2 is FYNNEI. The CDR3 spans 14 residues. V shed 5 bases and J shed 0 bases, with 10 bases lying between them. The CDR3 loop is CASSFTDHQETQYF. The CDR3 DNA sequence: TGTGCCAGCAGTTTTACGGACCACCAAGAGACCCAGTACTTC.

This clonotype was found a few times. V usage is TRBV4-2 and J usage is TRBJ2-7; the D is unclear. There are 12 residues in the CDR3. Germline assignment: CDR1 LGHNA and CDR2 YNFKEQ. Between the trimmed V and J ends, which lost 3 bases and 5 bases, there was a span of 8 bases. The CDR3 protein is CASSQRTNEQYF. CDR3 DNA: TGTGCCAGCAGCCAGCGTACTAACGAGCAGTACTTC.

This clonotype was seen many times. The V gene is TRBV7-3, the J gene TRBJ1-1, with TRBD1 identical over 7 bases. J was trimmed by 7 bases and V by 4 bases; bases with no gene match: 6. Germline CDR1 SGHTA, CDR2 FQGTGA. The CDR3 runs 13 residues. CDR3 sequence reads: CASSSRHRGEAFF. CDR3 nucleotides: TGTGCCAGCAGCTCGAGACACAGGGGTGAAGCTTTCTTT.

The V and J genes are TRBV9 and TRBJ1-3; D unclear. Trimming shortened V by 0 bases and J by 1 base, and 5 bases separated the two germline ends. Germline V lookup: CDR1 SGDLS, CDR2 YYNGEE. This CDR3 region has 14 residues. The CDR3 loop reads CASSVVGSGNTIYF. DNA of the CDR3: TGTGCCAGCAGCGTAGTAGGGTCTGGAAACACCATATATTTT.

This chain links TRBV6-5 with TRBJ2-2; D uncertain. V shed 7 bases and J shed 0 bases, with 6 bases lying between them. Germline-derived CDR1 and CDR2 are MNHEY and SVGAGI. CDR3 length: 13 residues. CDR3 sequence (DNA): TGTGCCAGCACGTTATCGAACACCGGGGAGCTGTTTTTT. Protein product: CASTLSNTGELFF.

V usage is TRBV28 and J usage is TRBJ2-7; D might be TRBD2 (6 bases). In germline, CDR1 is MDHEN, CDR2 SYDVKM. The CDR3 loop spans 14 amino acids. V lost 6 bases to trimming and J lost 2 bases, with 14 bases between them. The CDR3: CASREWSGAYEQYF. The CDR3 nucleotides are TGTGCCAGCAGGGAGTGGTCGGGAGCCTACGAGCAGTACTTC. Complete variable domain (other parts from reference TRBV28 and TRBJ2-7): DVKVTQSSRYLVKRTGEKVFLECVQDMDHENMFWYRQDPGLGLRLIYFSYDVKMKEKGDIPEGYSVSREKKERFSLILESASTNQTSMYLCASREWSGAYEQYFGPGTRLTVT.

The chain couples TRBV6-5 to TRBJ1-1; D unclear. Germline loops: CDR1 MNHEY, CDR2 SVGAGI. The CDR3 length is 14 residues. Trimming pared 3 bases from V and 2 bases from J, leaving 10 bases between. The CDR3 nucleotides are TGTGCCAGCAGTTATGGCCCGGTAAACACTGAAGCTTTCTTT. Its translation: CASSYGPVNTEAFF.

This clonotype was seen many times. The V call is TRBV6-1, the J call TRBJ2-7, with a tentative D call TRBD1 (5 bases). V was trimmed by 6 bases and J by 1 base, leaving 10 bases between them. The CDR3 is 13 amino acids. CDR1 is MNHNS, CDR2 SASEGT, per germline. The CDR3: CASRVGASYEQYF. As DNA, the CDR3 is TGTGCCAGCAGGGTAGGGGCTTCCTACGAGCAGTACTTC.